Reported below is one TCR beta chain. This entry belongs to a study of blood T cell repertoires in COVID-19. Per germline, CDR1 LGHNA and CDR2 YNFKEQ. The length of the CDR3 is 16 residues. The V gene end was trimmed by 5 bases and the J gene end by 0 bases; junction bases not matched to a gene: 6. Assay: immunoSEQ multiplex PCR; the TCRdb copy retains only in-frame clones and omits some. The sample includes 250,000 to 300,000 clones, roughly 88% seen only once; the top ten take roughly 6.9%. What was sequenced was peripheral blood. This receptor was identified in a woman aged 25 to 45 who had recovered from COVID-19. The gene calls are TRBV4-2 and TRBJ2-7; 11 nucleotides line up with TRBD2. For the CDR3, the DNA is TGTGCCAGCAGCGGAGCGACTAGCGGGGCCTCCTACGAGCAGTACTTC. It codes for CASSGATSGASYEQYF.